These T cell receptor beta chains were read from a single sample in a study of blood T cell repertoires in COVID-19. Produced via immunoSEQ multiplex PCR; TCRdb's table is partial and in-frame only. The sample yields about 150,000 clones, more than 70% seen once. Sequenced sample: peripheral blood. Every receptor here comes from a woman in her forties or fifties with acute or convalescent COVID-19. Both conserved end residues are part of each CDR3. Fields, in order: clone size, J gene, D gene, V gene, CDR3 length, CDR3 protein, CDR3 DNA. The D gene is left open where the match is weak. Rows may omit the clone size; those that give it use once, few, many or a size class.

clone size: few
J gene: TRBJ1-1
D gene: NA
V gene: TRBV6-6
CDR3 length: 12
CDR3 protein: CASSIDSQGAFF
CDR3 DNA: TGTGCCAGCAGCATAGACAGTCAGGGAGCTTTCTTT

clone size: NA
J gene: TRBJ1-2
D gene: NA
V gene: TRBV28
CDR3 length: 12
CDR3 protein: CASSIQGYGYTF
CDR3 DNA: TGTGCCAGCAGCATACAGGGCTATGGCTACACCTTC

clone size: once
J gene: TRBJ2-1
D gene: TRBD1
V gene: TRBV11-3
CDR3 length: 17
CDR3 protein: CASSPGPGQGVYNEQFF
CDR3 DNA: TGTGCCAGCAGCCCCGGACCGGGACAGGGAGTCTACAATGAGCAGTTCTTC

clone size: NA
J gene: TRBJ2-1
D gene: TRBD2
V gene: TRBV29-1
CDR3 length: 16
CDR3 protein: CSVEGGASSGYNEQFF
CDR3 DNA: TGCAGCGTTGAAGGGGGCGCGTCTAGCGGATACAATGAGCAGTTCTTC

clone size: NA
J gene: TRBJ2-7
D gene: NA
V gene: TRBV6-5
CDR3 length: 11
CDR3 protein: CASSYNYEQYF
CDR3 DNA: TGTGCCAGCAGTTATAACTACGAGCAGTACTTC

clone size: NA
J gene: TRBJ2-2
D gene: NA
V gene: TRBV29-1
CDR3 length: 14
CDR3 protein: CSVDVGQNTGELFF
CDR3 DNA: TGCAGCGTTGATGTAGGACAGAACACCGGGGAGCTGTTTTTT

clone size: few
J gene: TRBJ2-7
D gene: NA
V gene: TRBV7-2
CDR3 length: 14
CDR3 protein: CASSLVAGSYEQYF
CDR3 DNA: TGTGCCAGCAGCTTAGTTGCCGGGTCCTACGAGCAGTACTTC

clone size: few
J gene: TRBJ1-6
D gene: TRBD1
V gene: TRBV5-1
CDR3 length: 16
CDR3 protein: CASSLDVGQGGSPLHF
CDR3 DNA: TGCGCCAGCAGCTTGGATGTAGGACAGGGAGGCTCACCCCTCCACTTT

clone size: NA
J gene: TRBJ1-2
D gene: TRBD1
V gene: TRBV2
CDR3 length: 13
CDR3 protein: CASRGQELYGYTF
CDR3 DNA: TGTGCCAGCAGGGGACAGGAACTCTATGGCTACACCTTC

clone size: NA
J gene: TRBJ1-3
D gene: NA
V gene: TRBV15
CDR3 length: 18
CDR3 protein: CATSSAIDLWQVGNTIYF
CDR3 DNA: TGTGCCACCAGCAGTGCGATCGATCTATGGCAGGTCGGAAACACCATATATTTT

clone size: NA
J gene: TRBJ2-2
D gene: TRBD1
V gene: TRBV5-8
CDR3 length: 15
CDR3 protein: CASSTGTGHTGELFF
CDR3 DNA: TGTGCCAGCAGCACCGGGACAGGCCACACCGGGGAGCTGTTTTTT

clone size: NA
J gene: TRBJ2-2
D gene: NA
V gene: TRBV3-1/TRBV3-2
CDR3 length: 16
CDR3 protein: CASSQGIQGITGELFF
CDR3 DNA: TGTGCCAGCAGCCAAGGGATACAGGGAATCACCGGGGAGCTGTTTTTT

clone size: NA
J gene: TRBJ2-7
D gene: TRBD1
V gene: TRBV25-1
CDR3 length: 13
CDR3 protein: CASRPGGFHEQYF
CDR3 DNA: TGTGCCAGCAGGCCAGGGGGATTTCACGAGCAGTACTTC

clone size: NA
J gene: TRBJ2-5
D gene: NA
V gene: TRBV28
CDR3 length: 14
CDR3 protein: CASSLQGAGETQYF
CDR3 DNA: TGTGCCAGCAGCTTACAGGGTGCGGGGGAGACCCAGTACTTC

clone size: NA
J gene: TRBJ1-2
D gene: NA
V gene: TRBV19
CDR3 length: 12
CDR3 protein: CASSIGRSGYTF
CDR3 DNA: TGTGCCAGTAGTATAGGCAGATCCGGCTACACCTTC

clone size: NA
J gene: TRBJ1-1
D gene: TRBD1
V gene: TRBV9
CDR3 length: 16
CDR3 protein: CASRKGTGVMGTEAFF
CDR3 DNA: TGTGCCAGCAGGAAAGGGACAGGGGTTATGGGCACTGAAGCTTTCTTT

clone size: NA
J gene: TRBJ1-4
D gene: TRBD1
V gene: TRBV5-5
CDR3 length: 17
CDR3 protein: CASSFSVIGTVNEKLFF
CDR3 DNA: TGTGCCAGCAGCTTTTCGGTGATCGGGACAGTTAATGAAAAACTGTTTTTT

clone size: once
J gene: TRBJ1-5
D gene: NA
V gene: TRBV4-2
CDR3 length: 15
CDR3 protein: CASSQGREFNQPQHF
CDR3 DNA: TGTGCCAGCAGCCAAGGCCGAGAGTTCAATCAGCCCCAGCATTTT

clone size: NA
J gene: TRBJ1-5
D gene: NA
V gene: TRBV7-8
CDR3 length: 13
CDR3 protein: CASSLYPNQPQHF
CDR3 DNA: TGTGCCAGCAGCTTATATCCCAATCAGCCCCAGCATTTT

clone size: many
J gene: TRBJ2-7
D gene: NA
V gene: TRBV30
CDR3 length: 14
CDR3 protein: CAWSGTRFSYEQYF
CDR3 DNA: TGTGCCTGGTCCGGGACAAGGTTCTCCTACGAGCAGTACTTC

clone size: NA
J gene: TRBJ2-5
D gene: TRBD2
V gene: TRBV5-1
CDR3 length: 16
CDR3 protein: CASSPGTSGDLETQYF
CDR3 DNA: TGCGCCAGCAGTCCCGGGACTAGCGGGGACTTAGAGACCCAGTACTTC

clone size: NA
J gene: TRBJ2-1
D gene: TRBD1
V gene: TRBV6-4
CDR3 length: 16
CDR3 protein: CASSGTQTGDHNEQFF
CDR3 DNA: TGTGCCAGCAGTGGGACCCAGACAGGGGACCACAATGAGCAGTTCTTC

clone size: NA
J gene: TRBJ2-7
D gene: TRBD1
V gene: TRBV19
CDR3 length: 15
CDR3 protein: CASSKAGTATYEQYF
CDR3 DNA: TGTGCCAGTAGTAAGGCCGGGACAGCAACCTACGAGCAGTACTTC

clone size: NA
J gene: TRBJ2-7
D gene: NA
V gene: TRBV6-5
CDR3 length: 14
CDR3 protein: CASSYSMGQYEQYF
CDR3 DNA: TGTGCCAGCAGTTACTCGATGGGGCAGTACGAGCAGTACTTC

clone size: NA
J gene: TRBJ2-7
D gene: NA
V gene: TRBV10-3
CDR3 length: 15
CDR3 protein: CAISESRGTLYEQYF
CDR3 DNA: TGTGCCATCAGTGAGTCGAGGGGGACACTCTACGAGCAGTACTTC

clone size: NA
J gene: TRBJ2-7
D gene: TRBD2
V gene: TRBV7-8
CDR3 length: 18
CDR3 protein: CASSTSRTSGEVFYEQYF
CDR3 DNA: TGTGCCAGCAGCACATCACGGACTAGCGGGGAGGTATTCTACGAGCAGTACTTC

clone size: NA
J gene: TRBJ2-1
D gene: TRBD2
V gene: TRBV5-6
CDR3 length: 19
CDR3 protein: CASSSPTSGVPSSYNEQFF
CDR3 DNA: TGTGCCAGCAGCTCCCCTACTAGCGGGGTCCCCAGCTCCTACAATGAGCAGTTCTTC

clone size: NA
J gene: TRBJ1-5
D gene: NA
V gene: TRBV18
CDR3 length: 14
CDR3 protein: CASSDQGRNQPQHF
CDR3 DNA: TGTGCCAGCTCCGATCAGGGGCGAAATCAGCCCCAGCATTTT

clone size: NA
J gene: TRBJ1-1
D gene: NA
V gene: TRBV27
CDR3 length: 14
CDR3 protein: CASRRTREHTEAFF
CDR3 DNA: TGTGCCAGCAGAAGGACCAGGGAACACACTGAAGCTTTCTTT

clone size: NA
J gene: TRBJ2-1
D gene: NA
V gene: TRBV5-1
CDR3 length: 18
CDR3 protein: CASSSSRWGSESMGEQFF
CDR3 DNA: TGCGCCAGCAGCTCATCACGGTGGGGCAGTGAGTCAATGGGAGAGCAGTTCTTC

clone size: NA
J gene: TRBJ1-1
D gene: TRBD1
V gene: TRBV7-2
CDR3 length: 15
CDR3 protein: CASSYNRGLNTEAFF
CDR3 DNA: TGTGCCAGCAGCTACAACAGGGGCTTGAACACTGAAGCTTTCTTT

clone size: NA
J gene: TRBJ1-2
D gene: NA
V gene: TRBV6-4
CDR3 length: 14
CDR3 protein: CASRRGDGSYGYTF
CDR3 DNA: TGTGCCAGCAGGAGAGGAGACGGGTCCTATGGCTACACCTTC